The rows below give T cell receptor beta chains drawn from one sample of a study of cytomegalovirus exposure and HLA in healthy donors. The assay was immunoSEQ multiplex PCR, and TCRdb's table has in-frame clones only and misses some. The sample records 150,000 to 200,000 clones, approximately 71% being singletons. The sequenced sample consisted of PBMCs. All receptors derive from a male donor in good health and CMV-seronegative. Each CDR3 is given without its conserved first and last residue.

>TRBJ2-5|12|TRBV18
ASSRTGTQETQY
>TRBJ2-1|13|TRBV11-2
ASSLAGGRGNEQF
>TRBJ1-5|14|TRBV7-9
ASSPKTGDSNQPQH
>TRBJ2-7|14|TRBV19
ASSITGGARGYEQY
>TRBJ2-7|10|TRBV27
ASRWTGGEQY
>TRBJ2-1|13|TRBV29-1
SVSPGTAFYNEQF
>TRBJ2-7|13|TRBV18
ASSVGLAAVGEQY
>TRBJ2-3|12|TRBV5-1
ASSSRQGTDTQY
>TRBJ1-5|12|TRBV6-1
ASSWTGVNQPQH
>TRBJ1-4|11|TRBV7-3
ASSFLPGGVLF
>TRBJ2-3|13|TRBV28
ASSWGLARTDTQY
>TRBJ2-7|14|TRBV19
ASRDTGGRSSYEQY
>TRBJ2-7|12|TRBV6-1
ASSDTGRSYEQY
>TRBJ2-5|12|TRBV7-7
ASSLVPGSETQY
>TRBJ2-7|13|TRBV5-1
ASSLTGKRDYEQY
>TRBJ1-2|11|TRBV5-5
ASSFRTDYGYT
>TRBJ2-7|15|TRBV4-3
ASSQDFQWEGGSGQY
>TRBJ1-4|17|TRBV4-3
ASSQDPGQGRGANEKLF
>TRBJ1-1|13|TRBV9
ASSPREGGGTEAF
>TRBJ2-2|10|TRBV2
ASNGGIGELF
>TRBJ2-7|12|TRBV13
ASSGQGSSYEQY
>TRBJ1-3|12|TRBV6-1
AITGGTSGNTIY
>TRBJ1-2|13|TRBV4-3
ASSLIRTGMHGYT
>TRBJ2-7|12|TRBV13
ASSLAQEGYEQY
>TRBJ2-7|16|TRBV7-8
ASSLKGRGLAVSYEQY
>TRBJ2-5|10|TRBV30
AWSVQRETQY
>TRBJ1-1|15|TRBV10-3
AISKTGTFGLNTEAF
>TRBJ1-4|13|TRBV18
ASSPSAGPNEKLF
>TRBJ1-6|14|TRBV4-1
ASTLTGGIGNSPLH
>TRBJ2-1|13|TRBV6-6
ASSSVGALYNEQF
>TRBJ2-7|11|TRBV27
ASSLAGFYEQY
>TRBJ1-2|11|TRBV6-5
ASSLSRLYGYT
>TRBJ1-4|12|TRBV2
ASTPGQVNEKLF
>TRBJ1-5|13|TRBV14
ASSQGGTGNQPQH
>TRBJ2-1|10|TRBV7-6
ASSLGRSEQF
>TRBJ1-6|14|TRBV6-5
ASSYSNSLYNSPLH